The T cell receptor beta chain described here comes from a study of T cells in localized non-small cell lung cancer. Points from the study as a whole: Tumor trailed uninvolved adjacent lung in T cell clonality, which peaked there. Researchers found a median around 57 of the top 100 tumor clones in adjacent lung. Heterogeneity cannot be ruled out, as sequencing used one tumor region only.

Two independent pathologists confirmed no atypia in lung taken at least 2 cm from tumor. A remark on this clone: Its cognate antigen is unknown.

Germline values: CDR1 MGHDK, CDR2 SYGVNS. CDR3 size: 12 residues. Trimming removed 6 bases at V and 8 bases at J, with 13 bases between. Assay: immunoSEQ multiplex PCR; the TCRdb copy retains only in-frame clones and omits some. The data hold about a thousand clones, with less than 25% observed a single time. This receptor was identified in a woman aged 35 to 70 with stage III lung adenocarcinoma. The V gene is TRBV25-1, the J gene TRBJ1-2; tentative D call: TRBD1 (5 bases). The source material was normal lung tissue next to the tumor, sampled before any cancer treatment. CDR3 amino acids: CASRGQSWGYTF. In DNA form, the CDR3 reads TGTGCCAGCAGAGGACAATCATGGGGCTACACCTTC.